This TCR beta chain appears in the sequencing data of a study of T cell responses to AZD1222 COVID-19 vaccine. Findings of the study overall: Donors, mostly white British, included more females; clonal diversity was possibly underestimated. Only a handful of AZD1222 recipients, several in all, had baseline seropositivity. A rise in Spike-specific TCR breadth and depth followed two AZD1222 doses.

The table came from immunoSEQ multiplex PCR; TCRdb's copy has only in-frame clones and leaves some out. This table holds 150,000 to 200,000 clones, 75% to 90% found once. This CDR3 region has 14 residues. Germline-derived CDR1 and CDR2 are SGHRS and YFSETQ. The V and J ends lost 4 bases and 6 bases respectively, with 14 bases between them. As concerns this clone: No antigen is known for it.

Sequencing was performed on peripheral blood, taken on day 0 of MenACWY control vaccination. The chain is built from TRBV5-1 and TRBJ2-1, with D hard to call. The TCR comes from an adult in good health. The CDR3 DNA sequence: TGCGCCAGCAGCAGGGCCACCCTGGGCAATGAGCAGTTCTTC. Translated, it gives CASSRATLGNEQFF.